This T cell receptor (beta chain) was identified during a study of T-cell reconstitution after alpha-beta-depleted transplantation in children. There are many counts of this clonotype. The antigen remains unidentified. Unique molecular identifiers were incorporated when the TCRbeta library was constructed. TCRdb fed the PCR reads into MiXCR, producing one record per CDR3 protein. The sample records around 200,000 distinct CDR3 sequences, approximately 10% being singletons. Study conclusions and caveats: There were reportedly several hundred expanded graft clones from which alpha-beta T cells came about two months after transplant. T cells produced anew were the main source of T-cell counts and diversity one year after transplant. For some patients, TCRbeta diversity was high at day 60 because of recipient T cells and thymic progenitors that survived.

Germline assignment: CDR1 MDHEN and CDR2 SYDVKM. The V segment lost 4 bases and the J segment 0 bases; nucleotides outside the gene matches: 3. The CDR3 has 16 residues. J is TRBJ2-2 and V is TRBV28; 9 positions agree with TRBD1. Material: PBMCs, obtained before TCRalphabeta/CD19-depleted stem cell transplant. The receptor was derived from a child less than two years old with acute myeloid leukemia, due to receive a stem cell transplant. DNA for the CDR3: TGTGCCAGCAGTTCGAGGGACAGGGCGAACACCGGGGAGCTGTTTTTT. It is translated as CASSSRDRANTGELFF.